This TCR beta chain was identified in a study of CD8 T cells in ankylosing spondylitis. In TCRdb, the 5' RACE reads were re-called with MiXCR into one record per CDR3 protein. Seen here are fewer than 450,000 distinct CDR3 sequences, roughly a sixth observed once, and the top ten hold 0.95% to 1.1%. Details on this clonotype: Its antigen is unidentified.

Study-wide points: Blood from ankylosing spondylitis patients appeared to carry a characteristic roughly eight-variant TCR beta motif.

Sequencing was performed on blood, either unsorted or a sorted T cell fraction (not recorded which). The clonotype was recovered from a male donor with ankylosing spondylitis.

The CDR3 DNA reads as TGCGCCAGCAGCGAACAACAGGGGGTGGACACTGAAGCTTTCTTT. Protein sequence: CASSEQQGVDTEAFF. V gene TRBV5-1 combines with J gene TRBJ1-1; 8 positions match TRBD1. The length of the CDR3 is 15 residues. Germline values: CDR1 SGHRS, CDR2 YFSETQ. Trimming took 4 bases from V and 3 from J; bases not matched to a gene: 8.